The rows below give T cell receptor beta chains drawn from one sample of a study of T cell responses to AZD1222 COVID-19 vaccine. Method: immunoSEQ multiplex PCR; TCRdb's copy keeps in-frame clones and lacks some. The sample records over 50,000 clones, nearly 80% being singletons. The source material was peripheral blood, sampled 28 days after the second AZD1222 dose. Every receptor here comes from an adult who received the AZD1222 COVID-19 vaccine. CDR3s include the opening cysteine and the closing phenylalanine or tryptophan. A D gene is named only where the DNA matches it firmly. Size is omitted from some rows. Given values are once, few, many or a class for expanded clones.

abundance	v_gene	j_gene	d_gene	CDR3nt	CDR3aa
-	TRBV7-2	TRBJ2-4	TRBD1	TGTGCCAGCAGCCCCCAGGGGGTTGTCGGAAACATTCAGTACTTC	CASSPQGVVGNIQYF
medium-sized	TRBV29-1	TRBJ1-2	-	TGCAGCGTTGATAGTTCTGGCTACACCTTC	CSVDSSGYTF
-	TRBV28	TRBJ2-1	-	TGTGCCAGCAGTCTCACTACCGGTGAGCAGTTCTTC	CASSLTTGEQFF
-	TRBV28	TRBJ1-6	-	TGTGCCAGCAGTTCTCCCCCTGGGATAAATTCACCCCTCCACTTT	CASSSPPGINSPLHF
-	TRBV6-6	TRBJ2-2	TRBD1	TGTGCCAGCAGCATAGGACAGGGAAGGACCGGGGAGCTGTTTTTT	CASSIGQGRTGELFF
medium-sized	TRBV5-4	TRBJ2-3	-	TGTGCCAGCAGCTTGGACCTCACAGATACGCAGTATTTT	CASSLDLTDTQYF
-	TRBV16	TRBJ1-6	TRBD1	TGTGCCAGCAGCCAATTCGACAGGGATAATTCACCCCTCCACTTT	CASSQFDRDNSPLHF
-	TRBV6-5	TRBJ2-1	TRBD1	TGTGCCAGCACCTACAAAGGGACAGCTTACAATGAGCAGTTCTTC	CASTYKGTAYNEQFF
-	TRBV7-2	TRBJ1-2	TRBD1	TGTGCCAGCAGCCTCGACAGGGCGAACTATGGCTACACCTTC	CASSLDRANYGYTF
-	TRBV5-6	TRBJ2-7	-	TGTGCCAGCAGCTCGACTCTTAGTGAGCGTTTGATCTACGAGCAGTACTTC	CASSSTLSERLIYEQYF
once	TRBV6-5	TRBJ2-7	-	TGTGCCAGCAGTTATACTGGCAGTACCTACGAGCAGTACTTC	CASSYTGSTYEQYF
once	TRBV9	TRBJ1-1	TRBD1	TGTGCCAGCAGCGCGGGACAGATGAACACTGAAGCTTTCTTT	CASSAGQMNTEAFF
few	TRBV5-8	TRBJ1-1	-	TGTGCCAGCAGCTTGACATTTCCGAACACTGAAGCTTTCTTT	CASSLTFPNTEAFF
-	TRBV19	TRBJ1-4	-	TGTGCCAGCCGTGGAGAGAATGAAAAACTGTTTTTT	CASRGENEKLFF
-	TRBV7-2	TRBJ2-1	TRBD2	TGTGCCAGCAGCTTAGATTTAGCGGGGGGAAGGAATGAGCAGTTCTTC	CASSLDLAGGRNEQFF
few	TRBV7-8	TRBJ1-3	-	TGTGCCAGCAGCTTAGCCTCTGGAAACACCATATATTTT	CASSLASGNTIYF
few	TRBV7-9	TRBJ1-2	TRBD1	TGTGCCAGCAGCTTAGAGGGGGCGGACGGCTACACCTTC	CASSLEGADGYTF
few	TRBV6-5	TRBJ1-2	TRBD1	TGTGCCAGCAGCCCCCAAGGGGGCAGTGATGGCTACACCTTC	CASSPQGGSDGYTF
-	TRBV6-4	TRBJ1-1	-	TGTGCCAGCAGTGCGCAGGGAGGGGTTAACACTGAAGCTTTCTTT	CASSAQGGVNTEAFF
-	TRBV2	TRBJ1-5	TRBD1	TGTGCCAGCAGGCGACAGGGGAAAGATCAGCCCCAGCATTTT	CASRRQGKDQPQHF
-	TRBV28	TRBJ2-4	-	TGTGCCAGCAGTTTCCCCGGGGTTGCCAAAAACATTCAGTACTTC	CASSFPGVAKNIQYF
-	TRBV7-9	TRBJ1-2	-	TGTGCCAGCAGCTCAAGCGGTGGCTACACCTTC	CASSSSGGYTF
-	TRBV19	TRBJ2-1	-	TGTGCCAGTAGTACGCTTAGAGGTGAGCAGTTCTTC	CASSTLRGEQFF
-	TRBV6-1	TRBJ1-2	-	TGTGCCAGCAGTGAATTGATAGGGGTAGGAGGCTACACCTTC	CASSELIGVGGYTF
few	TRBV2	TRBJ1-1	-	TGTGCCAGCAGGGAAACGAGCAGGACTGAAGCTTTCTTT	CASRETSRTEAFF
-	TRBV11-2	TRBJ1-2	-	TGTGCCAGCAGCTTTGACAGCCCTAACTATGGCTACACCTTC	CASSFDSPNYGYTF
-	TRBV5-1	TRBJ2-6	-	TGCGCCAGCAAAACCTCAACCTCTGGGGCCAACGTCCTGACTTTC	CASKTSTSGANVLTF
-	TRBV24-1	TRBJ2-2	-	TGTGCCACCAGTGATGCCGAGGCCCCGAACACCGGGGAGCTGTTTTTT	CATSDAEAPNTGELFF
-	TRBV7-2	TRBJ2-3	TRBD1	TGTGCCAGCAGGACAGGGGTCAGTACAGATACGCAGTATTTT	CASRTGVSTDTQYF
-	TRBV7-2	TRBJ2-5	-	TGTGCCAGCAGCTTAGGGTCAGAGACCCAGTACTTC	CASSLGSETQYF
-	TRBV30	TRBJ1-5	-	TGTGCCTGGAGTGTCGGGGATACTCAGCCCCAGCATTTT	CAWSVGDTQPQHF
-	TRBV11-2	TRBJ2-3	-	TGTGCCAGCAGCTTAGAAGGACATAACACAGATACGCAGTATTTT	CASSLEGHNTDTQYF
-	TRBV6-5	TRBJ1-5	TRBD1	TGTGCCAGCAGTCGGGGACAGGGAGAGGATCAGCCCCAGCATTTT	CASSRGQGEDQPQHF
-	TRBV10-3	TRBJ1-2	TRBD1	TGTGCCACCGGACAGGGTGCCTATGGCTACACCTTC	CATGQGAYGYTF
once	TRBV28	TRBJ2-5	TRBD2	TGTGCCAGCAGCAAAACTAGCGGTTACCAAGAGACCCAGTACTTC	CASSKTSGYQETQYF
-	TRBV19	TRBJ1-1	-	TGTGCCAGTAGGTTCAATTGGGGGAGAGGCGACACTGAAGCTTTCTTT	CASRFNWGRGDTEAFF
-	TRBV28	TRBJ1-1	TRBD1	TGTGCCAGCAGTGCGCCCGGGACAGGAGGAACTGAAGCTTTCTTT	CASSAPGTGGTEAFF
-	TRBV28	TRBJ1-1	-	TGTGCCAGCAGAGGGGTAGGTGGGGCTTTCTTT	CASRGVGGAFF
-	TRBV14	TRBJ2-7	TRBD2	TGTGCCAGCAGCCAAGAAAAACGGGGAGGGTGGTGGAACGAGCAGTACTTC	CASSQEKRGGWWNEQYF
few	TRBV5-1	TRBJ2-1	TRBD1	TGCGCCAGCAGCTTGGGCGGGACAGGGGGCTTCGATGAGCAGTTCTTC	CASSLGGTGGFDEQFF
-	TRBV7-2	TRBJ1-5	-	TGTGCCAGCAGCTTAGTCCGGGGCAATCAGCCCCAGCATTTT	CASSLVRGNQPQHF
-	TRBV25-1	TRBJ1-1	-	TGTGCCAGCAGTTGGACGGTGAACACTGAAGCTTTCTTT	CASSWTVNTEAFF
once	TRBV6-4	TRBJ2-3	-	TGTGCCAGCAGTGACTCAGGGGGGCAAGATACGCAGTATTTT	CASSDSGGQDTQYF
-	TRBV6-5	TRBJ2-1	TRBD1	TGTGCCAGCAGTTTACCAGGGGGCTCCTACAATGAGCAGTTCTTC	CASSLPGGSYNEQFF
few	TRBV7-2	TRBJ2-3	TRBD1	TGTGCCAGCAGCTTAGGAGGACAGGGGGCCGGGGATACGCAGTATTTT	CASSLGGQGAGDTQYF
-	TRBV18	TRBJ2-1	TRBD1	TGTGCCAGCTCACCACAGGGACAGGGTCTATACAATGAGCAGTTCTTC	CASSPQGQGLYNEQFF